This T cell receptor beta chain emerged from a study of T cell responses to AZD1222 COVID-19 vaccine. Only a few counts were recorded for this clone. Its specificity is not known. Profiled with immunoSEQ multiplex PCR; TCRdb holds only in-frame clones, not every one. The table records 90,000 or so clones, about 88% of them present only once. The V end lost 1 base, the J end lost 7 bases, and 14 bases lay between the germline ends. This CDR3 contains 14 residues. CDR1 SEHNR and CDR2 FQNEAQ come from the germline V gene (reference sequence). Findings of the study overall: Spike-spanning, vaccine-associated CD4 TCRs were dominant at 160-218 and 743-854. Just five to seven AZD1222 recipients tested seropositive at baseline.

Material: peripheral blood, obtained 28 days after the second AZD1222 dose. The V and J genes are TRBV7-9 and TRBJ2-7; perhaps TRBD2 as D (5 bases). The TCR sequence derives from an adult who received the AZD1222 COVID-19 vaccine. The CDR3 loop reads CASSLVGGPGEQYF. CDR3 nucleotide sequence: TGTGCCAGCAGCTTAGTTGGAGGTCCGGGTGAGCAGTACTTC.